Described below is a single TCR beta chain sequence and its context. This clonotype was seen a few times. No cognate antigen has been identified for it. No much larger clonotype is one base removed from it; base qualities were not supplied. The protocol used for the library was 5' RACE. For sequencing, an Illumina HiSeq 2000 was employed. A universal primer binding site was added through template switching, and the final cDNA carried a unique molecular identifier so that TCR cDNA molecules could be counted accurately. First-strand cDNA for TCR alpha and beta chains was synthesized from specific primers in the conserved constant-segment region. To control for contamination, each cDNA library was double barcoded with a SMART-Mk sample barcode plus Illumina barcodes. TruSeq adapter sequences, together with Illumina sample barcodes, were added in two successive PCR steps. TCR alpha and beta cDNA libraries were sequenced on the Illumina HiSeq platform with custom primers. Regarding the original processing steps: Raw reads were processed with MiGEC to extract unique molecular identifiers, and MiXCR was used to determine CDR3 positions. Recombination models were inferred per individual with the repgenHMM and IGoR tools using an EM algorithm. Shared clonotypes were analyzed with the tcR package in R, and sharing was normalized by the product of cloneset sizes. Out-of-frame nonproductive sequences were analyzed to study raw recombination free of thymic and clonal selection effects. Through fastp at Q25 and MiXCR, TCRdb rebuilt clones from the public reads, retaining in-frame beta chains. Each CDR3 protein appears once, grouped with its most common genes and DNA. What appears here as the V and J calls and clone size reflects TCRdb's work, not the paper's. The sample table holds approximately 240,000 distinct CDR3 sequences, of which over 12% were seen once. The ten largest clones represent 8.8% of the sample.

The entry originates in a study of identical twins (dated by TCRdb to the mid-2010s). General notes on the study: To test whether fetal clonotypes persist, the study used deep sequencing on TCR alpha and beta repertoires from monozygotic twins, unrelated adults of various ages, and cord blood. To rule out contamination, replicate twin experiments were performed at different times with different library preparation protocols.

The CDR3 numbers 14 residues from cysteine through phenylalanine. The only DNA kept is the CDR3, 42 bases in frame from the first base. The germline V gene supplies CDR1 SGDLS and CDR2 YYNGEE. At the junction V is shortened by 5 bases and J by 2 bases, with 8 bases in between. What the study reported, not specific to this receptor: The excess sharing between twins in beta out-of-frame sequences was weaker because fewer shared sequences reduced the signal-to-noise ratio. In monozygotic twins, recombination models systematically underestimated out-of-frame TCR alpha sharing, but the models matched the sharing seen between unrelated individuals. Out-of-frame TCR alpha sequences shared between twins showed an excess of low generation-probability sequences compared with coincidental sharing between unrelated individuals. Because the same donors could not be followed over many years, the conclusions relied on cross-sectional statistical analysis. Abundant cord blood beta clonotypes carried fewer insertions; young adult naive repertoires showed a weaker similar trend, while memory repertoires showed none. Zero-insertion analyses could be partly confounded by invariant T cells such as MAIT and iNKT, though diverse VJ usage argued against such confounding for most clonotypes.

Every donor in the study was a healthy Caucasian. Using Miltenyi CD45RO+ enrichment and human naive T-cell isolation kits, memory (CD45RO+) and naive T cells were isolated from PBMC. The sample taken for sequencing was memory (CD45RO+) T cells sorted from blood. Sample cell subset or site, as interpreted from the label and publication: CD45RO+ enriched T cells. The TCR was taken from a woman aged 18-29 years in good health. This receptor chain uses TRBV9 and TRBJ2-6; the D gene identity is not certain. The CDR3 protein sequence reads: CASSVEAGANVLTF. The DNA is as follows: TGTGCCAGCAGTGTGGAAGCTGGGGCCAACGTCCTGACTTTC.